Below are 11 T cell receptor beta chains sequenced from a single sample in a study of T cell responses to AZD1222 COVID-19 vaccine. Profiling relied on immunoSEQ multiplex PCR, and the TCRdb table lists in-frame clones only, not all of them. The repertoire holds 150,000 to 200,000 clones, with 70% to 90% as singletons. Material: peripheral blood, obtained 28 days after the second AZD1222 dose. The receptors shown here come from an adult who received the AZD1222 COVID-19 vaccine.

The V gene is TRBV21-1, the J gene TRBJ2-1; the table's D call TRBD2 went unverified against the DNA. TRBV21-1 is noted as a pseudogene. This CDR3 has 15 amino acids. CDR3 DNA: TGTGCCAGCAGCAACGGGACTAGCGGTTACAATGAGCAGTTCTTC. Its protein product is CASSNGTSGYNEQFF.

The chain has TRBV4-3 and TRBJ2-6; D might be TRBD2 (6 bases). Germline V CDR1 and CDR2: LGHNA, YSLEER. Deletions cut 3 bases from V and 4 bases from J, with 16 bases between. This CDR3 has 17 amino acids. The CDR3 loop reads CASSQAGRAAGANVLTF. The DNA of the CDR3 is TGCGCCAGCAGCCAGGCGGGACGGGCAGCGGGGGCCAACGTCCTGACTTTC.

The rearrangement uses TRBV18 and TRBJ2-3; 14 bases are shared with TRBD2. Looked up from germline, CDR1 is KGHSH and CDR2 is LQKENI. CDR3 size: 15 residues. Germline trimming cut 6 bases from V and 4 bases from J; bases unmatched to any gene: 3. The CDR3 reads CASSKGLAGADTQYF. CDR3 in DNA: TGTGCCAGCTCCAAGGGACTAGCGGGAGCAGATACGCAGTATTTT.

The J gene is TRBJ2-1, the V gene TRBV6-6, with D tentatively TRBD2 (5 bases). CDR1 MNHNY and CDR2 SVGAGI come from the germline V gene (reference sequence). The CDR3 is 15 residues long. The V and J ends lost 7 bases and 3 bases respectively, with 16 bases between them. This chain's CDR3 is CASKLDSANYNEQFF. CDR3 DNA: TGTGCCAGCAAGTTGGACTCGGCAAACTACAATGAGCAGTTCTTC.

The chain has TRBV5-5 and TRBJ2-5; 7 positions match TRBD1. CDR1 SGHKS and CDR2 YYEKEE come from the germline V gene (reference sequence). V lost 4 bases, J lost 4 bases, and 4 bases stayed unmatched. The CDR3 has 13 amino acids. CDR3 sequence reads: CASSATGTETQYF. CDR3 bases: TGTGCCAGCAGCGCGACAGGGACAGAGACCCAGTACTTC.

The chain employs TRBV7-2 and TRBJ1-4; D not certain. V dropped 3 bases and J dropped 4 bases, with 6 bases sitting between them. Germline values: CDR1 SGHTA, CDR2 FQGNSA. CDR3 length: 13 amino acids. CDR3 DNA sequence: TGTGCCAGCAGCTTGGAGGTTAATGAAAAACTGTTTTTT. Amino acids: CASSLEVNEKLFF.

The gene calls are TRBV6-2 or TRBV6-3 and TRBJ2-3; D might be TRBD2 (6 bases). Germline V gives CDR1 MNHEY, CDR2 SVGEGT. Trimming pared 5 bases from V and 4 bases from J, leaving 16 bases between. This CDR3 spans 15 amino acids. The CDR3 sequence is CASSRRGMSADTQYF. DNA of the CDR3: TGTGCCAGCAGTAGGCGGGGCATGAGCGCAGATACGCAGTATTTT.

The V gene is TRBV4-3, the J gene TRBJ2-7, with 8 bases matching TRBD2. The CDR3 totals 14 residues. In germline, CDR1 is LGHNA, CDR2 YSLEER. J lost 5 bases, V lost 0 bases, and 3 bases had no gene match. This CDR3 reads CASSQEGTSNEQYF. Here the CDR3 DNA reads TGCGCCAGCAGCCAAGAAGGGACTAGTAACGAGCAGTACTTC.

V is TRBV5-4 and J is TRBJ2-3; TRBD2 matches at 9 bases. CDR1 SGHNT and CDR2 YYREEE come from the germline V gene (reference sequence). V lost 4 bases to trimming and J lost 4 bases; unmatched junction nucleotides: 13. The CDR3 loop spans 17 amino acids. CDR3 DNA sequence: TGTGCCAGCAGCCCTCGCCTTAGCGGGAGTGGGGCAGATACGCAGTATTTT. Protein product: CASSPRLSGSGADTQYF.

This chain joins TRBV5-4 and TRBJ1-6, with a possible D match to TRBD1 (5 bases). This CDR3 has 16 residues. Trimming shortened V by 4 bases and J by 8 bases, and 19 bases separated the two germline ends. Looked up from germline, CDR1 is SGHNT and CDR2 is YYREEE (reference sequence). CDR3 DNA sequence: TGTGCCAGCAGCCCGGCGGAGGGGACCTCTGATTCACCCCTCCACTTT. It encodes CASSPAEGTSDSPLHF.

This clone was found once. The rearrangement links TRBV28 to TRBJ2-7; TRBD2 is a possible D gene (6 bases). The CDR3 is 13 amino acids. Germline CDR1 MDHEN, CDR2 SYDVKM. The V end was cut by 4 bases, the J end by 9 bases, with 16 bases between. CDR3 in amino acids: CASSSGTPIGQYF. The DNA for the CDR3 is TGTGCCAGCAGTTCCGGGACTCCTATTGGGCAGTACTTC.